One sample yielded the 2 T cell receptor beta chains listed below, sequenced in a study of OX40 agonist ivuxolimab in advanced cancers. Profiling relied on immunoSEQ multiplex PCR, and the TCRdb table lists in-frame clones only, not all of them. Among more than 45,000 clones listed, roughly nine tenths were seen once. The sequenced sample was CD4+ or CD8+ T cells sorted from blood, obtained in a trial of the OX40 agonist ivuxolimab. Receptor source: an adult with an advanced solid tumor such as melanoma, head and neck, liver or kidney cancer.

The chain carries TRBV9 and TRBJ2-7; perhaps TRBD2 as D (7 bases). Germline loops: CDR1 SGDLS, CDR2 YYNGEE. The CDR3 extends over 14 amino acids. Trimming shortened V by 7 bases and J by 6 bases, and 20 bases separated the two germline ends. Written as DNA, the CDR3 is TGTGCCAGCTCCGGAGGGGGGGCGCAATCCGAGCAGTACTTC. As protein: CASSGGGAQSEQYF.

The V and J genes are TRBV6-6 and TRBJ2-2; 14 bases map to TRBD2. With V trimmed by 5 bases and J by 7 bases, 6 bases remained unmatched. CDR3 length: 16 amino acids. Per the germline V gene, CDR1 is MNHNY and CDR2 is SVGAGI (reference sequence). The CDR3 is CASSQGLAGVGGELFF. The DNA of the CDR3 is TGTGCCAGCAGTCAGGGACTAGCGGGAGTGGGCGGGGAGCTGTTTTTT.